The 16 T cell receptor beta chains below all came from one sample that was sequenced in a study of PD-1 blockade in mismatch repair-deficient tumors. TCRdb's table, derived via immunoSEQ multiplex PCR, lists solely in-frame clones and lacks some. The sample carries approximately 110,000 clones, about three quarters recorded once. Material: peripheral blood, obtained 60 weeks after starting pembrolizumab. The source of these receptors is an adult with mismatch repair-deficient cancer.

The CDR3 spells CASSLSGGSGNEQFF. CDR3 in DNA: TGTGCCAGCAGCTTAAGCGGGGGGTCGGGTAATGAGCAGTTCTTC. The chain employs TRBV7-6 and TRBJ2-1, with 9 bases fitting TRBD2. V dropped 2 bases and J dropped 7; count of bases not matched to a gene: 6. In germline, CDR1 is SGHVS, CDR2 FNYEAQ. There are 15 residues in the CDR3. The full variable domain, its missing parts supplied by reference TRBV7-6 and TRBJ2-1, is GAGVSQSPRYKVTKRGQDVALRCDPISGHVSLYWYRQALGQGPEFLTYFNYEAQQDKSGLPNDRFSAERPEGSISTLTIQRTEQRDSAMYRCASSLSGGSGNEQFFGPGTRLTVL.

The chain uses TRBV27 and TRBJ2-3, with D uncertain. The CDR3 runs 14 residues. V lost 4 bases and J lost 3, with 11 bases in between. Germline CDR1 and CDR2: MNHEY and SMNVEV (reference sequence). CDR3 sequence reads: CASSSVLNTDTQYF. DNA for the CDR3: TGTGCCAGCAGTTCGGTTTTAAATACAGATACGCAGTATTTT.

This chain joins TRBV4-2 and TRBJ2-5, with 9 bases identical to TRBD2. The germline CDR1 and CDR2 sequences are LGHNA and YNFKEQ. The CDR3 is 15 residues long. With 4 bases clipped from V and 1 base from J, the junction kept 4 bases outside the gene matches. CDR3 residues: CASSPRLAVQETQYF. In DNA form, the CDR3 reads TGTGCCAGCAGCCCGAGACTAGCGGTCCAAGAGACCCAGTACTTC.

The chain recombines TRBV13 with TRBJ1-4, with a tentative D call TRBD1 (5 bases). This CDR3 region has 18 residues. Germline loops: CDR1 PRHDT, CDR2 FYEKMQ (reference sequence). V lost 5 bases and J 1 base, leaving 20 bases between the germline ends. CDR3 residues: CASSTREYSLQTNEKLFF. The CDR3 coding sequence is TGTGCCAGCAGCACCAGGGAGTACTCCTTGCAAACTAATGAAAAACTGTTTTTT.

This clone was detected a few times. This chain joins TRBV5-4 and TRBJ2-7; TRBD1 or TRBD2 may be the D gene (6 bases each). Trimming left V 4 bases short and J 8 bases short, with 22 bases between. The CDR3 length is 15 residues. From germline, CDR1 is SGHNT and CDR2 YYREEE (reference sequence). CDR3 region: CASSRPGASDRKQYF. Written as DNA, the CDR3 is TGTGCCAGCAGCCGACCGGGGGCTAGCGACAGAAAGCAGTACTTC.

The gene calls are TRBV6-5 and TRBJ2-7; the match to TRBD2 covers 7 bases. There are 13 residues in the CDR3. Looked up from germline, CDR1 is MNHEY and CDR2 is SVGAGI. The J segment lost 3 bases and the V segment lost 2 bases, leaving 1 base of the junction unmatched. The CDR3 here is CASSYGTIYEQYF. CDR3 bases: TGTGCCAGCAGTTACGGGACTATCTACGAGCAGTACTTC.

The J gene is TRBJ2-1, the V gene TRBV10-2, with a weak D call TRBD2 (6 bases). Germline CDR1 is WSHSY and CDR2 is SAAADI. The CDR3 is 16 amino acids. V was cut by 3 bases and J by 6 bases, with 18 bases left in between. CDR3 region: CASSDGYAGSPNEQFF. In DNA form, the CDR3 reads TGCGCCAGCAGTGACGGTTATGCGGGATCACCCAATGAGCAGTTCTTC.

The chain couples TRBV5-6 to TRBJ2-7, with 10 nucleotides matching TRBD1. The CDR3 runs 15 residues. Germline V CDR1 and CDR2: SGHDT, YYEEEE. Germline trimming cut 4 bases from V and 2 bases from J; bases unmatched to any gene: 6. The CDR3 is CASSGRDRGPYEQYF. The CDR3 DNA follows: TGTGCCAGCAGCGGCCGGGACAGGGGACCCTACGAGCAGTACTTC.

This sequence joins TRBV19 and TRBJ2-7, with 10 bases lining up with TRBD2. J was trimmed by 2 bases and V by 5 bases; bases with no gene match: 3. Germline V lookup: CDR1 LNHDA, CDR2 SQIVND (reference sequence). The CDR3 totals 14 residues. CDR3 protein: CASSPGLAPYEQYF. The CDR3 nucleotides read TGTGCCAGTAGTCCGGGACTAGCGCCCTACGAGCAGTACTTC. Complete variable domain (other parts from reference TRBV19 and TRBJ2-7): DGGITQSPKYLFRKEGQNVTLSCEQNLNHDAMYWYRQDPGQGLRLIYYSQIVNDFQKGDIAEGYSVSREKKESFPLTVTSAQKNPTAFYLCASSPGLAPYEQYFGPGTRLTVT.

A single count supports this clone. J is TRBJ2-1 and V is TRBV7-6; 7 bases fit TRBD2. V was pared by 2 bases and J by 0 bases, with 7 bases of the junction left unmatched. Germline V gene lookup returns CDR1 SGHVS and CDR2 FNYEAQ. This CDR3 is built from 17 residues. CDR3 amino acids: CASSLIASGSSYNEQFF. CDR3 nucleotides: TGTGCCAGCAGCTTAATTGCTAGCGGTAGCTCCTACAATGAGCAGTTCTTC.

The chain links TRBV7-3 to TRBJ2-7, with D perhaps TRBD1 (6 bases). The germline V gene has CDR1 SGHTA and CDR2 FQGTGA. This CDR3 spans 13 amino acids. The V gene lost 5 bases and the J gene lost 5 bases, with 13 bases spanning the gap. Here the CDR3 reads CASSQYTGHEQYF. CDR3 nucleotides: TGTGCCAGCAGCCAATATACAGGGCACGAGCAGTACTTC.

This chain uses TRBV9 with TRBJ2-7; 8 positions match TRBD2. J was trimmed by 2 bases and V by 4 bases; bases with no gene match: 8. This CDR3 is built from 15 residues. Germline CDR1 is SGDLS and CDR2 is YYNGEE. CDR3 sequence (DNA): TGTGCCAGCAGCCCGAGTGGAGCGGGAGCCTACGAGCAGTACTTC. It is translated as CASSPSGAGAYEQYF.

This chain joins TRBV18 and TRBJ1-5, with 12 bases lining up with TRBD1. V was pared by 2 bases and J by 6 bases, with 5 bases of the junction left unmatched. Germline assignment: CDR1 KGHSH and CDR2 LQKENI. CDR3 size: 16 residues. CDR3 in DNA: TGTGCCAGCTCACCATTGGGACAGGGGGCCGTTCAGCCCCAGCATTTT. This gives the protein CASSPLGQGAVQPQHF.

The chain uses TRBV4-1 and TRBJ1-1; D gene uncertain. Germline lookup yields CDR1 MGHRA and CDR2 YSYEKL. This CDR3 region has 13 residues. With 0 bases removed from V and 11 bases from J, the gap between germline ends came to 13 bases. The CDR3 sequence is CASSQDPDPTAFF. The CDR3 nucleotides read TGCGCCAGCAGCCAAGATCCAGACCCGACGGCTTTCTTT.

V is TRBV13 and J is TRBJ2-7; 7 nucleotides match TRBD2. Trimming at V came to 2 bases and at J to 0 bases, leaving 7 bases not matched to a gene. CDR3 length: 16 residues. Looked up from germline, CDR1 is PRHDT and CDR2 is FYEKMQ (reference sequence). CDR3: CASSLKYSSGSYEQYF. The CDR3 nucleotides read TGTGCCAGCAGCTTAAAGTATTCTAGCGGCTCCTACGAGCAGTACTTC.

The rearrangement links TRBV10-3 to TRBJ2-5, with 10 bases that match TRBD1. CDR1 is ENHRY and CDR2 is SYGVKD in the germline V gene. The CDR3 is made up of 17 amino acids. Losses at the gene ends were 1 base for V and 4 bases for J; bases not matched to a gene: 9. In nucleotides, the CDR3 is TGTGCCATCAGTGAGTTTGCGGGGACAGGGGCTTCAGAGACCCAGTACTTC. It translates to CAISEFAGTGASETQYF.